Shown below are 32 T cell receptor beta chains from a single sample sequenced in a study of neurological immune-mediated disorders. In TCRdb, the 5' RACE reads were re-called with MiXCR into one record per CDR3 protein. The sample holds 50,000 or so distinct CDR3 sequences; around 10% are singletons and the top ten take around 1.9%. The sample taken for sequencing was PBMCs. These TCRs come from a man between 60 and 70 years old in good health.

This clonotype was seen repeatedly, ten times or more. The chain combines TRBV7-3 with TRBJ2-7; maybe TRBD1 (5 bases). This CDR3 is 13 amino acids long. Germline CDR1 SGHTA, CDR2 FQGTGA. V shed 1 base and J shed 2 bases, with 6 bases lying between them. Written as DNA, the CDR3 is TGTGCCAGCAGCTTAAAGGGGACCTACGAGCAGTACTTC. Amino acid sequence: CASSLKGTYEQYF.

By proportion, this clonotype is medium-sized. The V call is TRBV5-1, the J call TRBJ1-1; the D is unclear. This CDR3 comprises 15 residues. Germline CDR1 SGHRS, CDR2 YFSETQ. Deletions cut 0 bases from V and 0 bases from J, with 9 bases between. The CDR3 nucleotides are TGCGCCAGCAGCTTGGAAAGCGGGTTGAACACTGAAGCTTTCTTT. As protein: CASSLESGLNTEAFF.

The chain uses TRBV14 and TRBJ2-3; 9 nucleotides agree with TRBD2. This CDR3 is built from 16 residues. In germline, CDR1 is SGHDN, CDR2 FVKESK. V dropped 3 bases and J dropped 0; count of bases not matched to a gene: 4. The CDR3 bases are TGTGCCAGCAGCCAGTGGCGGGGGGGTAGCACAGATACGCAGTATTTT. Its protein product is CASSQWRGGSTDTQYF. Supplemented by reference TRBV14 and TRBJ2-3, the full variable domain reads EAGVTQFPSHSVIEKGQTVTLRCDPISGHDNLYWYRRVMGKEIKFLLHFVKESKQDESGMPNNRFLAERTGGTYSTLKVQPAELEDSGVYFCASSQWRGGSTDTQYFGPGTRLTVL.

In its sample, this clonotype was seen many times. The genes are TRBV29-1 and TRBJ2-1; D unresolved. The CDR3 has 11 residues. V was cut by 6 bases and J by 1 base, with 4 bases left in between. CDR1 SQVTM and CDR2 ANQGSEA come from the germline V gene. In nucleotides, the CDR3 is TGCAGCGTGCCTTCCTACAATGAGCAGTTCTTC. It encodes CSVPSYNEQFF.

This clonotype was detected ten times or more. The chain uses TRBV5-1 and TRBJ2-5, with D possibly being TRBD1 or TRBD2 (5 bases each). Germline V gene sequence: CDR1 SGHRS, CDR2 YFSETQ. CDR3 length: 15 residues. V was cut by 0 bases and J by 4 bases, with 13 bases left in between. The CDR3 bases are TGCGCCAGCAGCTTGGGGGGACGCCCCGCAGAGACCCAGTACTTC. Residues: CASSLGGRPAETQYF.

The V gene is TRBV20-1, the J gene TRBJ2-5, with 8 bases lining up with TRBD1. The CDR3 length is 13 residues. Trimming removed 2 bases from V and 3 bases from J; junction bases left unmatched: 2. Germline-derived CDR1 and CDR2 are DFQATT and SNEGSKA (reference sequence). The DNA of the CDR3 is TGCAGTGCTAGAATGGGACAGGAAGAGACCCAGTACTTC. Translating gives CSARMGQEETQYF.

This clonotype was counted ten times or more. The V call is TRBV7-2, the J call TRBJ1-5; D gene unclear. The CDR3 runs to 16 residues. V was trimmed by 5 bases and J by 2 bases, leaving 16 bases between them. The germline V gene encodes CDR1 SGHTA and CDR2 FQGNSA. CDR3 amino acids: CASSVRTVAGNQPQHF. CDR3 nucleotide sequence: TGTGCCAGCAGCGTTAGAACGGTAGCTGGCAATCAGCCCCAGCATTTT.

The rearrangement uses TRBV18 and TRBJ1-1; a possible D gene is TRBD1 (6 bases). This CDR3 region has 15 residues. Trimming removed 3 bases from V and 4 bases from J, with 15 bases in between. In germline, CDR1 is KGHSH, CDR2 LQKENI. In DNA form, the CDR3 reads TGTGCCAGCTCACCCACCCAGGGGTTGGTCACTGAAGCTTTCTTT. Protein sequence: CASSPTQGLVTEAFF.

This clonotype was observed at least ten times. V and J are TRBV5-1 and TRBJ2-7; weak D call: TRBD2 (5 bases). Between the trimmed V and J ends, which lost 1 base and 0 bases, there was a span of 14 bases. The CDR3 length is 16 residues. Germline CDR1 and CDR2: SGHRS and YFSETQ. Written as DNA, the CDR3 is TGCGCCAGCAGCTTGCTGCCTAGCCCCACCTCCTACGAGCAGTACTTC. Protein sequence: CASSLLPSPTSYEQYF.

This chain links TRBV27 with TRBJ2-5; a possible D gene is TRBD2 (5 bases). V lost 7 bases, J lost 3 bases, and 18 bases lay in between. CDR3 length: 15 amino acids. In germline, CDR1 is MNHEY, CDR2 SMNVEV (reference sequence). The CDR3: CASTLAGIEKETQYF. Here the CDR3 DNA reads TGTGCCAGCACCCTGGCCGGGATAGAGAAAGAGACCCAGTACTTC.

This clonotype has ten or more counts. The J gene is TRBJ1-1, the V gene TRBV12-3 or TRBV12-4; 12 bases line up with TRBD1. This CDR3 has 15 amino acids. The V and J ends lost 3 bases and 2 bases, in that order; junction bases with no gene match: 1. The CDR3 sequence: CASSFGTGGNTEAFF. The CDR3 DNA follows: TGTGCCAGCAGTTTTGGGACAGGGGGCAACACTGAAGCTTTCTTT.

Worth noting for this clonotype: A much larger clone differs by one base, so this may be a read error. The CDR3 bases are TGTGCCAGCAGCCCTTGGACATGGGGCGACAATCAGCCCCAGCATTTT. This translates into CASSPWTWGDNQPQHF. The chain uses TRBV5-6 and TRBJ1-5, with D tentatively TRBD1 (5 bases). Looked up from germline, CDR1 is SGHDT and CDR2 is YYEEEE. The CDR3 is 16 residues long. The germline V and J ends were trimmed by 4 bases and 3 bases, with 17 bases remaining between them.

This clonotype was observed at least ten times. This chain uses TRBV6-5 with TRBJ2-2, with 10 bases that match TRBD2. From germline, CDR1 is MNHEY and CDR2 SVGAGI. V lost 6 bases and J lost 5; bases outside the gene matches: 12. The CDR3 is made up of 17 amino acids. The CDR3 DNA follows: TGTGCCAGCAGCCCCTGGGTAGCGGGGGGTGGGACCGGGGAGCTGTTTTTT. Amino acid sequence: CASSPWVAGGGTGELFF.

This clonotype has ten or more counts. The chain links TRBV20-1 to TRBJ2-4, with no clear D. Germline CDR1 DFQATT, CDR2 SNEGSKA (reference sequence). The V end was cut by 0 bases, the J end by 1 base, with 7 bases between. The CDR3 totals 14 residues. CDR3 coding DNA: TGCAGTGCTAGAGAGAATCTTGCCAAAAACATTCAGTACTTC. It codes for CSARENLAKNIQYF.

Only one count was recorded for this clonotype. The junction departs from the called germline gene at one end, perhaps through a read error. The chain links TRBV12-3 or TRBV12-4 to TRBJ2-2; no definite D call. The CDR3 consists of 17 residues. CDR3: CVSSLPRGAANTGELFF. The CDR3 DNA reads TGTGTCAGCAGCCTACCCCGTGGAGCCGCGAACACCGGGGAGCTGTTTTTT.

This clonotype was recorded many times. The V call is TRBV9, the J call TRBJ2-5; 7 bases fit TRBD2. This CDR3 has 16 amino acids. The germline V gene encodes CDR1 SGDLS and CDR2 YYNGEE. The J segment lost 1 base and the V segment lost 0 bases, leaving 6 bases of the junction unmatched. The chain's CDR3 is CASSVGPRLAQETQYF. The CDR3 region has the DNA TGTGCCAGCAGCGTAGGCCCCCGACTAGCCCAAGAGACCCAGTACTTC.

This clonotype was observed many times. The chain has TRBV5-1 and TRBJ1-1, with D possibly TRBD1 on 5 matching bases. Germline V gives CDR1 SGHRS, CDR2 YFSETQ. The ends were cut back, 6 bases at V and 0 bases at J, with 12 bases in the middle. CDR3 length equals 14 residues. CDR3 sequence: CASTEPGLNTEAFF. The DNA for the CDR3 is TGCGCCAGCACGGAACCGGGACTGAACACTGAAGCTTTCTTT.

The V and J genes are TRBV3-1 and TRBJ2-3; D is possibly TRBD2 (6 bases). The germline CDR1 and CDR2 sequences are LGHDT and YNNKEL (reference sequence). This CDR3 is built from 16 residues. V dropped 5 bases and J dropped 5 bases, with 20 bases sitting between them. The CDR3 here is CASSAFGHGTEDTQYF. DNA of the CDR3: TGTGCCAGCAGCGCTTTTGGACATGGGACTGAAGATACGCAGTATTTT.

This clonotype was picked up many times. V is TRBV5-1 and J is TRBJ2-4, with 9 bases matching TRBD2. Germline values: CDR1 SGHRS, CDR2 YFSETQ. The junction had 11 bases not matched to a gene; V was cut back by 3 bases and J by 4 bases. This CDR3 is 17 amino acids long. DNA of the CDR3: TGCGCCAGCAGCTCCGAAACGGGACTAGCCGCGAAAAACATTCAGTACTTC. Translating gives CASSSETGLAAKNIQYF.

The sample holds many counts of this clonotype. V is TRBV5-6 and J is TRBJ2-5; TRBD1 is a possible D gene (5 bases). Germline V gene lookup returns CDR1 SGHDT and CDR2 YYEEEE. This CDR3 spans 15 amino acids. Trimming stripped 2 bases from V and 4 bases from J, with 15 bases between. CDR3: CASSFRRQGGETQYF. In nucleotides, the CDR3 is TGTGCCAGCAGCTTTCGCAGGCAGGGCGGAGAGACCCAGTACTTC.

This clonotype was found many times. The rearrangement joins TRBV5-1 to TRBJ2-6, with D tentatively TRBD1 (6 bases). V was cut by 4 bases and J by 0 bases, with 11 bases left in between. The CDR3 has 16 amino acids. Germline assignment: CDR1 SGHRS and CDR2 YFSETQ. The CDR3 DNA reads TGCGCCAGCAGCAACGGACAGTACTCTGGGGCCAACGTCCTGACTTTC. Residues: CASSNGQYSGANVLTF. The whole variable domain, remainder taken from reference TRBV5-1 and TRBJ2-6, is KAGVTQTPRYLIKTRGQQVTLSCSPISGHRSVSWYQQTPGQGLQFLFEYFSETQRNKGNFPGRFSGRQFSNSRSEMNVSTLELGDSALYLCASSNGQYSGANVLTFGAGSRLTVL.

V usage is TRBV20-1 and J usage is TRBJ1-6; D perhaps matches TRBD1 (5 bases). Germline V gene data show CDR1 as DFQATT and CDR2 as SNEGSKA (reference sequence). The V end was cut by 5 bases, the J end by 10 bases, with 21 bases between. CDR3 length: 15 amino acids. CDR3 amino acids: CSAPRSGCGASPLHF. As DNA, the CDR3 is TGCAGTGCTCCCCGCTCAGGGTGTGGCGCCTCACCCCTCCACTTT.

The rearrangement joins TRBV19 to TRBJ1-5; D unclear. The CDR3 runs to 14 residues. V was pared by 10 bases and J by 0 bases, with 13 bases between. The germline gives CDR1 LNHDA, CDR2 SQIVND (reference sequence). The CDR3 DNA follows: TGTGCCACCAACCGGGAGTATAGCAATCAGCCCCAGCATTTT. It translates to CATNREYSNQPQHF.

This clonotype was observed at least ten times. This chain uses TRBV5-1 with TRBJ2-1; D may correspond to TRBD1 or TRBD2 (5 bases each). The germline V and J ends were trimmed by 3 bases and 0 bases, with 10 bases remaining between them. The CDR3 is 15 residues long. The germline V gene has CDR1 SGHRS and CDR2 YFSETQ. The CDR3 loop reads CASSSGRSSYNEQFF. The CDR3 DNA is TGCGCCAGCAGCTCGGGACGTAGCTCCTACAATGAGCAGTTCTTC.

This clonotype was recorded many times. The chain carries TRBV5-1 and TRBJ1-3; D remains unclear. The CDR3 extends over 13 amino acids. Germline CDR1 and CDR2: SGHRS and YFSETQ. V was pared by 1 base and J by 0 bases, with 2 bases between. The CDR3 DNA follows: TGCGCCAGCAGCTTGAACTCTGGAAACACCATATATTTT. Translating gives CASSLNSGNTIYF.

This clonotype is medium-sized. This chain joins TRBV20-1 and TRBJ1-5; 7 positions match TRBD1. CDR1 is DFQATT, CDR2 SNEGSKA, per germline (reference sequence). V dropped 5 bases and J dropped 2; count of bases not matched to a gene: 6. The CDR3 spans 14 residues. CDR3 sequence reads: CSALQTGRNQPQHF. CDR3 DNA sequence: TGCAGTGCTCTCCAGACAGGGCGCAATCAGCCCCAGCATTTT.

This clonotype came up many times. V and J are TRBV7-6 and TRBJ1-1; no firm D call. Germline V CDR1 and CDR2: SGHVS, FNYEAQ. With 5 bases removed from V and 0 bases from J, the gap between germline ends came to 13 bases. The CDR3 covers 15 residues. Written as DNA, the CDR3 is TGTGCCAGCAGCGCGGTGCAGCTAATGAACACTGAAGCTTTCTTT. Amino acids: CASSAVQLMNTEAFF.

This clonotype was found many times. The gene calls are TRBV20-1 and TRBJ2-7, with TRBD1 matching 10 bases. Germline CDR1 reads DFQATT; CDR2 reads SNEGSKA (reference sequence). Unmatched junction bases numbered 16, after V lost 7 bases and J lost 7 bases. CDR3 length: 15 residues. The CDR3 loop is CSGLFRGTGAYEQYF. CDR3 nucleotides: TGCAGTGGCTTATTTAGGGGGACAGGGGCTTATGAGCAGTACTTC.

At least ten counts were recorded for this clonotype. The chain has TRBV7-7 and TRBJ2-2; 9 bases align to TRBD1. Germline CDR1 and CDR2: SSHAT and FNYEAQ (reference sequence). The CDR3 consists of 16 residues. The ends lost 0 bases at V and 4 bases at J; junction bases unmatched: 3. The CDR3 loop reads CASSLAGTGFTGELFF. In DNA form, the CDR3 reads TGTGCCAGCAGCTTAGCGGGGACAGGGTTCACCGGGGAGCTGTTTTTT.

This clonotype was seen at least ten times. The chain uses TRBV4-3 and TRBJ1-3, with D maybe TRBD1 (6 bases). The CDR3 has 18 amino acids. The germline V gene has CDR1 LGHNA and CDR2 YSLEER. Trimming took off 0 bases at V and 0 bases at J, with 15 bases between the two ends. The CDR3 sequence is CASSQDYQGLFSGNTIYF. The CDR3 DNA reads TGCGCCAGCAGCCAAGATTACCAGGGGCTTTTCTCTGGAAACACCATATATTTT.

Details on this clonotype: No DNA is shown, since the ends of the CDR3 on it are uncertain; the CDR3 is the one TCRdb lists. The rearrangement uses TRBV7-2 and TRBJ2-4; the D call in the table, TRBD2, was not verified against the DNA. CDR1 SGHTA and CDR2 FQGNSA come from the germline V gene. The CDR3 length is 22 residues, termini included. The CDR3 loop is CASSFYICSAREEGRGKNIQYF.

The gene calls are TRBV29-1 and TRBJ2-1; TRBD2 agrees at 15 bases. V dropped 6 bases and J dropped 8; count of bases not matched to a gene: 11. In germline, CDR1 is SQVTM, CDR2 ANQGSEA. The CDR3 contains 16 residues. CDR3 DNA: TGCAGCGTGAGGACTAGCGGGAGGGGCAAGGGCTATGAGCAGTTCTTC. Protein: CSVRTSGRGKGYEQFF.